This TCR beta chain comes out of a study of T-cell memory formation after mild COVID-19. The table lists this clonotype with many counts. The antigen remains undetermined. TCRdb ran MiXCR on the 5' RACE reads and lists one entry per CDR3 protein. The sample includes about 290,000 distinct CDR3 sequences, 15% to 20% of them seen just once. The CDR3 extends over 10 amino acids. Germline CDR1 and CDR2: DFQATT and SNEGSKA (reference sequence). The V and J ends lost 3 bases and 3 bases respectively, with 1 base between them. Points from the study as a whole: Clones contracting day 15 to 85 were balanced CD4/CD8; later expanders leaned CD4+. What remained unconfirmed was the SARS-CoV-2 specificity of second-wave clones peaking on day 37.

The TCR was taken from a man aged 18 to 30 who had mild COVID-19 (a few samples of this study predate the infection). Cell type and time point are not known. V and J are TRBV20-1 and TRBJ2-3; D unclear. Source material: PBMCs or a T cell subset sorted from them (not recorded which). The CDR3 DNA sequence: TGCAGTGCTAGTACAGATACGCAGTATTTT. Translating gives CSASTDTQYF.